The clone carrying this T cell receptor beta chain was recorded only once. Trimming stripped 3 bases from V and 3 bases from J, with 11 bases between. The germline V gene has CDR1 KGHSH and CDR2 LQKENI. The CDR3 consists of 14 residues. The data derive from a study of blood T cell repertoires in COVID-19. About the research overall: Samples of COVID-19 (acute and convalescent) were obtained from the United States, Italy and Spain. PBMCs, B-cell-depleted T cells, or T cells provided the cDNA or gDNA that made up the material.

Authors' analysis steps: It was from reference gene primer amplification that nucleated cell counts were estimated. Assay: immunoSEQ multiplex PCR; the TCRdb copy retains only in-frame clones and omits some. For V, J and clone size, that table is used; D and trimming come from the DNA. In the table there are some 200,000 clones, less than 90% of which are singletons. The receptor was isolated from a woman in her 50s with acute or convalescent COVID-19. The chain uses TRBV18 and TRBJ2-5; possibly TRBD1 for D (6 bases). The material sequenced was peripheral blood. The CDR3 loop reads CASSPSAGEETQYF. Here the CDR3 DNA reads TGTGCCAGCTCACCCTCGGCAGGGGAAGAGACCCAGTACTTC. Based on the CDR3 plus reference TRBV18 and TRBJ2-5, the full variable domain is NAGVMQNPRHLVRRRGQEARLRCSPMKGHSHVYWYRQLPEEGLKFMVYLQKENIIDESGMPKERFSAEFPKEGPSILRIQQVVRGDSAAYFCASSPSAGEETQYFGPGTRLLVL.